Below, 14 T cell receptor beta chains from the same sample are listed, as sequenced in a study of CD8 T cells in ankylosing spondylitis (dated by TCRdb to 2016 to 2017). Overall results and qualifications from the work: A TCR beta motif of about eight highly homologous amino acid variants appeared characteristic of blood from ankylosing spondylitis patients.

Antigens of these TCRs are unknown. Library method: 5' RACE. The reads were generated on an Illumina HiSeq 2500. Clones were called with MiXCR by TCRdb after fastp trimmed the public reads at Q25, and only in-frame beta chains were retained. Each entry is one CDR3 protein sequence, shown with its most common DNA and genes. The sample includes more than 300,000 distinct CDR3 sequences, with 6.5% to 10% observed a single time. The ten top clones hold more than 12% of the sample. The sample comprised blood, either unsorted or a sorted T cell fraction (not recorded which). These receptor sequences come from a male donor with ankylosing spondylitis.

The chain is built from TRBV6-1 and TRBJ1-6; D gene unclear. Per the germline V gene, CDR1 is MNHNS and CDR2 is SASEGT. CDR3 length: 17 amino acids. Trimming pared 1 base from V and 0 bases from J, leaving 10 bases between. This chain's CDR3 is CASSEVRVSSYNSPLHF. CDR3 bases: TGTGCCAGCAGTGAAGTGCGGGTCAGCTCCTATAATTCACCCCTCCACTTT.

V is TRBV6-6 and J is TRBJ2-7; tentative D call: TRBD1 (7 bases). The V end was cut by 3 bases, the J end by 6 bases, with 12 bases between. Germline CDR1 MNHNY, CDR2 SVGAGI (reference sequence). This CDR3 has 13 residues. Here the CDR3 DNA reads TGTGCCAGCAGTTATGGAGGGGGCGGCGAGCAGTACTTC. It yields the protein CASSYGGGGEQYF.

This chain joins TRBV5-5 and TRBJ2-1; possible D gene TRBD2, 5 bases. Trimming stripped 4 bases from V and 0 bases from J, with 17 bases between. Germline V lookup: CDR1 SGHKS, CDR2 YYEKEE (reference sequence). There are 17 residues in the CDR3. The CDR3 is CASSRREGASSYNEQFF. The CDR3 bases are TGTGCCAGCAGCCGAAGAGAGGGTGCTAGCTCCTACAATGAGCAGTTCTTC.

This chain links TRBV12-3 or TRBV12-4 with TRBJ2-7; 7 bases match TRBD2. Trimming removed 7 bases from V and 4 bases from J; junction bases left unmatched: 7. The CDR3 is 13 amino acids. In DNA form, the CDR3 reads TGTGCCAGCAAGAGGAGCGGGAATTACGAGCAGTACTTC. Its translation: CASKRSGNYEQYF.

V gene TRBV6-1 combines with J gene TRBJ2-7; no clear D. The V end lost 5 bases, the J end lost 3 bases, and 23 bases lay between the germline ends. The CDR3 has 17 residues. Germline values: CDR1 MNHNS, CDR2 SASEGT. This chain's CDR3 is CASSRPKRTKARYEQYF. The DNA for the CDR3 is TGTGCCAGCAGTCGCCCTAAGAGGACCAAGGCTCGCTACGAGCAGTACTTC.

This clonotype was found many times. CDR3 sequence (DNA): TGTGCCACCAGTGAACCGGGACAGGGGAACAATGAGCAGTTCTTC. Translating it yields CATSEPGQGNNEQFF. The V call is TRBV24-1, the J call TRBJ2-1; 10 bases are shared with TRBD1. Germline CDR1 is KGHDR and CDR2 is SFDVKD. The CDR3 is made up of 15 amino acids. V was clipped by 4 bases and J by 5 bases; unmatched bases: 4.

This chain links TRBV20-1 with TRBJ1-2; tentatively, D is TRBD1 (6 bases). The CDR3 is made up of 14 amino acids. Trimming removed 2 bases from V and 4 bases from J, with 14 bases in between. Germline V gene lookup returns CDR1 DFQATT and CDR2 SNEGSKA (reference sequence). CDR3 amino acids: CSARPQRGFYGYTF. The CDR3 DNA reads TGCAGTGCTAGACCGCAGAGGGGGTTCTATGGCTACACCTTC.

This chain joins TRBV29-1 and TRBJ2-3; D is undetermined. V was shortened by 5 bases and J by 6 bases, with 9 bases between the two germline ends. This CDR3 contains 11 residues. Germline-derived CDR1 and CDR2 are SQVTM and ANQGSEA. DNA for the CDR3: TGCAGCGTTTATTCCTATGATACGCAGTATTTT. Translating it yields CSVYSYDTQYF.

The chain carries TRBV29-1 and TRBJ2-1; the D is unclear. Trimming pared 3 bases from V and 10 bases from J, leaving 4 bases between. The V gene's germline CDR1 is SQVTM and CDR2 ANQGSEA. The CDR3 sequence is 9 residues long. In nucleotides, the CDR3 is TGCAGCGTTGATGGGGAGCAGTTCTTC. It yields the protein CSVDGEQFF.

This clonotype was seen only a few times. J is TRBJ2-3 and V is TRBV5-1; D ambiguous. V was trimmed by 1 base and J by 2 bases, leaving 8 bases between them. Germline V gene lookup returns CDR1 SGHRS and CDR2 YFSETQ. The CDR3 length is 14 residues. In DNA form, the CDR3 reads TGCGCCAGCAGCTTGTTATACGACACAGATACGCAGTATTTT. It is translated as CASSLLYDTDTQYF.

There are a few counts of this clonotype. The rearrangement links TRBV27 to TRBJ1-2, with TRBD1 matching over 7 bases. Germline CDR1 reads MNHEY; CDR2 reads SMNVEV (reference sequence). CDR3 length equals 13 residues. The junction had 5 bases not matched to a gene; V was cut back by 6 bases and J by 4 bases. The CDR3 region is CASSAGQIYGYTF. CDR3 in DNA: TGTGCCAGCAGCGCGGGACAGATCTATGGCTACACCTTC.

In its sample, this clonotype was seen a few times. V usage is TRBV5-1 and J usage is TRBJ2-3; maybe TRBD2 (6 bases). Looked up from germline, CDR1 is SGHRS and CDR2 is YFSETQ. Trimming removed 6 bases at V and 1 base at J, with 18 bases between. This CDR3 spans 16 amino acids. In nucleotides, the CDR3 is TGCGCCAGCACCATGCAGGCCGGGAGTGGCACAGATACGCAGTATTTT. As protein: CASTMQAGSGTDTQYF.

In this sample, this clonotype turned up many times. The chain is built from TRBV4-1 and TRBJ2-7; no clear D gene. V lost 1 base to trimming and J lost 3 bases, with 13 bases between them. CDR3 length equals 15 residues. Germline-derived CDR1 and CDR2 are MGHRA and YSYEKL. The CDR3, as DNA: TGCGCCAGCAGCCAAGTCCCTCTACCTGACTACGAGCAGTACTTC. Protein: CASSQVPLPDYEQYF.

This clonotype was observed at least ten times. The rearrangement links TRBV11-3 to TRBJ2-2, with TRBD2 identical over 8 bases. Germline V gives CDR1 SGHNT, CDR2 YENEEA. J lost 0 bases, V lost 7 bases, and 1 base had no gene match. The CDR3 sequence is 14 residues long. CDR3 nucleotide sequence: TGTGCCAGCACGGGGGGGACGAACACCGGGGAGCTGTTTTTT. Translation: CASTGGTNTGELFF.